The 22 T cell receptor beta chains reported below all come from one sample, sequenced in a study of shared clonotypes between healthy human individuals. This table comes from immunoSEQ multiplex PCR, and its TCRdb copy is limited to in-frame clones, with some not included. The sample contains 2 million to 2.5 million clones, over 85% of which appear only once. Sequencing input: naive CD4+ T cells sorted from blood. Subset reported: CD45RA+ positively selected. These receptors were taken from a man between 18 and 35 years old in good health.

With regard to this clone: Other nucleotide sequences in the sample specify the same CDR3. This chain joins TRBV7-2 and TRBJ1-5; no firm D call. Germline values: CDR1 SGHTA, CDR2 FQGNSA. Trimming took 2 bases from V and 7 from J, leaving 6 bases between them. The CDR3 extends over 12 amino acids. In DNA form, the CDR3 reads TGTGCCAGCAGCTTAATGTCCCAGCCCCAGCATTTT. The encoded protein is CASSLMSQPQHF.

The chain links TRBV6-1 to TRBJ1-5, with D perhaps matching TRBD1 (6 bases). The V gene lost 4 bases and the J gene lost 1 base, with 20 bases spanning the gap. This CDR3 is built from 18 residues. Per the germline V gene, CDR1 is MNHNS and CDR2 is SASEGT. The CDR3 loop is CASSATYDGGHSNQPQHF. The CDR3 DNA sequence: TGTGCCAGCAGTGCAACCTACGACGGGGGGCACAGCAATCAGCCCCAGCATTTT.

V gene TRBV5-6 combines with J gene TRBJ1-3; no definite D call. This CDR3 comprises 14 residues. The germline V gene has CDR1 SGHDT and CDR2 YYEEEE. V lost 4 bases, J lost 4 bases, and 12 bases lay in between. CDR3 in amino acids: CASSHSFSGNTIYF. CDR3 nucleotide sequence: TGTGCCAGCAGCCATTCGTTCTCCGGAAACACCATATATTTT.

Notes on this clone: Possible read error: a much larger clone is one base away. The V and J genes are TRBV30 and TRBJ1-4; D is possibly TRBD1 (5 bases). The CDR3 totals 13 residues. Germline CDR1 reads GTSNPN; CDR2 reads SVGIG (reference sequence). The CDR3 DNA is TGTGCCTGGAGTTTGGGGACTAATGAAGAACTGTTTTTT. Amino acids: CAWSLGTNEELFF.

V gene TRBV10-1 combines with J gene TRBJ2-1; TRBD2 matches 14 bases. The length of the CDR3 is 15 residues. The V segment lost 4 bases and the J segment 9 bases; nucleotides outside the gene matches: 5. Germline assignment: CDR1 WNHNN and CDR2 SYGVQD (reference sequence). The CDR3 region has the DNA TGCGCCAGCAGTGCCGGGACTAGCGGGAGTATTGAGCAGTTCTTC. Amino acids: CASSAGTSGSIEQFF.

This chain links TRBV18 with TRBJ1-4; TRBD1 matches 10 bases. The CDR3 has 14 amino acids. Looked up from germline, CDR1 is KGHSH and CDR2 is LQKENI. Losses at the gene ends were 5 bases for V and 6 bases for J; bases not matched to a gene: 3. In DNA, the CDR3 is TGTGCCAGCTCAGAAGGACAGGGGGATGAAAAACTGTTTTTT. As protein: CASSEGQGDEKLFF. Together with reference TRBV18 and TRBJ1-4, the CDR3 gives the full variable domain: NAGVMQNPRHLVRRRGQEARLRCSPMKGHSHVYWYRQLPEEGLKFMVYLQKENIIDESGMPKERFSAEFPKEGPSILRIQQVVRGDSAAYFCASSEGQGDEKLFFGSGTQLSVL.

This clone was counted once. This chain's CDR3 is CASSLQGGVGNTIYF. CDR3 sequence (DNA): TGTGCCAGCAGCTTACAAGGGGGCGTCGGAAACACCATATATTTT. The rearrangement uses TRBV7-2 and TRBJ1-3; 7 bases are a match to TRBD1. The length of the CDR3 is 15 residues. The germline CDR1 and CDR2 sequences are SGHTA and FQGNSA. Unmatched junction bases numbered 5, after V lost 2 bases and J lost 4 bases.

The V call is TRBV5-1, the J call TRBJ1-6; D is uncertain. The germline V gene encodes CDR1 SGHRS and CDR2 YFSETQ. V was cut by 4 bases and J by 6 bases, with 11 bases left in between. The CDR3 runs 14 residues. CDR3 loop: CASSPDRLNSPLHF. The CDR3 DNA reads as TGCGCCAGCAGCCCTGACCGCCTTAATTCACCCCTCCACTTT.

This sequence joins TRBV14 and TRBJ1-6; D perhaps matches TRBD1 (5 bases). Deletions cut 4 bases from V and 0 bases from J, with 10 bases between. This CDR3 contains 16 residues. The germline V gene encodes CDR1 SGHDN and CDR2 FVKESK. For the CDR3, the DNA is TGTGCCAGCAGCCCAACCGGGGGCTCCTATAATTCACCCCTCCACTTT. This gives the protein CASSPTGGSYNSPLHF.

This clone was seen just once. The J gene is TRBJ2-2, the V gene TRBV27; D remains unclear. Trimming stripped 2 bases from V and 8 bases from J, with 12 bases between. The CDR3 length is 14 residues. Germline V gives CDR1 MNHEY, CDR2 SMNVEV (reference sequence). The CDR3 protein is CASSLATAGGELFF. The CDR3 nucleotides are TGTGCCAGCAGTTTAGCCACCGCAGGTGGGGAGCTGTTTTTT.

This clone has only one observation. The gene calls are TRBV11-2 and TRBJ2-7; possible D gene TRBD1, 6 bases. Germline CDR1 and CDR2: SGHAT and FQNNGV. The ends were cut back, 1 base at V and 5 bases at J, with 15 bases in the middle. The CDR3 sequence is 15 residues long. The CDR3 DNA reads TGTGCCAGCAGCTTAGCCCTGAGCCGGGACAACGAGCAGTACTTC. Amino acids: CASSLALSRDNEQYF.

The genes are TRBV7-8 and TRBJ1-5; TRBD1 aligns across 9 bases. CDR1 and CDR2 from the germline V gene are SGHVS and FQNEAQ. The CDR3 is made up of 17 amino acids. Losses at the gene ends were 3 bases for V and 2 bases for J; bases not matched to a gene: 8. CDR3 in DNA: TGTGCCAGCAGCTTGACCAGGGACAGGGTGGGCAATCAGCCCCAGCATTTT. This translates into CASSLTRDRVGNQPQHF. Full variable domain (missing parts from reference TRBV7-8 and TRBJ1-5): GAGVSQSPRYKVAKRGQDVALRCDPISGHVSLFWYQQALGQGPEFLTYFQNEAQLDKSGLPSDRFFAERPEGSVSTLKIQRTQQEDSAVYLCASSLTRDRVGNQPQHFGDGTRLSIL.

V gene TRBV27 combines with J gene TRBJ1-2, with D unclear. The CDR3 totals 15 residues. Between the trimmed V and J ends, which lost 2 bases and 4 bases, there was a span of 14 bases. Germline loops: CDR1 MNHEY, CDR2 SMNVEV (reference sequence). This chain's CDR3 is CASSLNWSGSYGYTF. DNA for the CDR3: TGTGCCAGCAGTTTAAACTGGTCAGGTAGCTATGGCTACACCTTC.

The chain couples TRBV7-9 to TRBJ1-2; perhaps TRBD1 as D (6 bases). V was clipped by 5 bases and J by 8 bases, with 18 bases between them. Germline CDR1 and CDR2: SEHNR and FQNEAQ (reference sequence). The CDR3 totals 14 residues. The DNA of the CDR3 is TGTGCCAGCAGCGAGGGGGAGGGCCTACGCGGCTACACCTTC. It is translated as CASSEGEGLRGYTF.

This chain links TRBV5-1 with TRBJ1-6; 7 bases line up with TRBD1. This CDR3 spans 17 amino acids. Germline values: CDR1 SGHRS, CDR2 YFSETQ. Trimming took 4 bases from V and 0 from J; bases not matched to a gene: 7. CDR3 sequence: CASSNDRAGSYNSPLHF. In nucleotides, the CDR3 is TGCGCCAGCAGCAACGACAGGGCCGGCTCCTATAATTCACCCCTCCACTTT. The full variable domain, with the rest looked up from reference TRBV5-1 and TRBJ1-6, is KAGVTQTPRYLIKTRGQQVTLSCSPISGHRSVSWYQQTPGQGLQFLFEYFSETQRNKGNFPGRFSGRQFSNSRSEMNVSTLELGDSALYLCASSNDRAGSYNSPLHFGNGTRLTVT.

V is TRBV7-9 and J is TRBJ1-2, with a tentative D call TRBD1 (6 bases). Trimming removed 2 bases at V and 7 bases at J, with 17 bases between. This CDR3 comprises 15 residues. Germline V CDR1 and CDR2: SEHNR, FQNEAQ (reference sequence). The CDR3 protein is CASSLSYRDFAGYTF. CDR3 sequence (DNA): TGTGCCAGCAGCTTATCGTACAGGGATTTTGCTGGCTACACCTTC.

The gene calls are TRBV6-1 and TRBJ2-3; D ambiguous. This CDR3 region has 14 residues. Trimming took off 3 bases at V and 1 base at J, with 8 bases between the two ends. The germline V gene encodes CDR1 MNHNS and CDR2 SASEGT. CDR3 DNA: TGTGCCAGCAGTGAGGACCACGGCACAGATACGCAGTATTTT. This gives the protein CASSEDHGTDTQYF.

The chain links TRBV18 to TRBJ2-7; 8 bases match TRBD2. The CDR3 contains 17 residues. V lost 2 bases, J lost 0 bases, and 9 bases stayed unmatched. Germline V gene data show CDR1 as KGHSH and CDR2 as LQKENI. The CDR3 loop is CASSPKRPSGSSYEQYF. CDR3 coding DNA: TGTGCCAGCTCACCAAAGCGACCCAGCGGGAGCTCCTACGAGCAGTACTTC.

Notes on this clone: Additional DNA sequences in this sample encode the identical CDR3. The J gene is TRBJ2-5, the V gene TRBV20-1, with D possibly TRBD2 on 5 matching bases. Germline CDR1 reads DFQATT; CDR2 reads SNEGSKA (reference sequence). This CDR3 is 11 amino acids long. V lost 3 bases, J lost 6 bases, and 8 bases lay in between. CDR3 in amino acids: CSASGGQTQYF. In nucleotides, the CDR3 is TGCAGTGCTAGCGGCGGGCAGACCCAGTACTTC.

V is TRBV5-8 and J is TRBJ2-7, with D perhaps matching TRBD2 (6 bases). CDR1 and CDR2 from the germline V gene are SGHTS and YDEGEE. V was cut by 4 bases and J by 2 bases, with 7 bases left in between. This CDR3 spans 12 amino acids. CDR3 bases: TGTGCCAGCAGCCGGGAGACCTACGAGCAGTACTTC. It specifies CASSRETYEQYF.

The rearrangement joins TRBV9 to TRBJ2-7, with 7 positions matching TRBD1. V lost 4 bases, J lost 5 bases, and 18 bases stayed unmatched. The CDR3 length is 17 residues. In germline, CDR1 is SGDLS, CDR2 YYNGEE. The chain's CDR3 is CASSLFAGTDGIDEQYF. In DNA form, the CDR3 reads TGTGCCAGCAGCTTGTTCGCCGGGACAGATGGTATTGACGAGCAGTACTTC.

This chain uses TRBV7-2 with TRBJ2-7; 8 nucleotides line up with TRBD2. Trimming at V came to 2 bases and at J to 4 bases, leaving 10 bases not matched to a gene. Germline CDR1 SGHTA, CDR2 FQGNSA. The CDR3 runs 16 residues. This chain's CDR3 is CASSLRAGGYRYEQYF. Here the CDR3 DNA reads TGTGCCAGCAGCTTACGGGCGGGAGGTTATCGGTACGAGCAGTACTTC.